This note documents a single TCR beta chain sequence. Its antigen remains unknown. The sample is drawn from a study of cytomegalovirus exposure and HLA in healthy donors. It was with 60 Vbeta and 13 Jbeta primers that the PCR ran. Study processing details: Later reanalysis found approximately 76 million unique TCR beta chains, approximately 11 million of them shared. Generated by immunoSEQ multiplex PCR, the TCRdb table keeps only in-frame clones and is missing some. The V and J calls and clone size were taken over from that table, and D and trimming were inferred from the DNA. The sample shows more than 150,000 clones, approximately 83% of them seen only once. General observations from the study: Some public TCRs appeared in many individuals, while most sequences were rare. Presence/absence analyses took donor sequencing depth as roughly uniform. Reports showed the classifier diagnosing cytomegalovirus status with high specificity and sensitivity.

The CDR3 sequence is 14 residues long. Unmatched junction bases numbered 5, after V lost 5 bases and J lost 1 base. CDR1 and CDR2 (germline): SGHAT, FQNNGV. What was sequenced was PBMCs. This chain links TRBV11-2 with TRBJ2-7; 7 bases align to TRBD2. This clonotype was sampled from a young man in good health and CMV-seropositive. CDR3 loop: CASSEERGSYEQYF. The DNA of the CDR3 is TGTGCCAGCAGCGAGGAGCGGGGTTCCTACGAGCAGTACTTC. Drawing the rest from reference TRBV11-2 and TRBJ2-7, the complete variable domain is EAGVAQSPRYKIIEKRQSVAFWCNPISGHATLYWYQQILGQGPKLLIQFQNNGVVDDSQLPKDRFSAERLKGVDSTLKIQPAKLEDSAVYLCASSEERGSYEQYFGPGTRLTVT.